This TCR beta chain was sequenced for a study of T cell responses to AZD1222 COVID-19 vaccine. About the research overall: Second-dose timings of about 4 or about 12 weeks were pooled. Study conclusions and caveats: Only six individuals given AZD1222 were seropositive at baseline.

In the case of this clone: Its antigen remains unknown.

The V and J ends lost 2 bases and 4 bases respectively, with 13 bases between them. Germline V gene data show CDR1 as KGHSH and CDR2 as LQKENI. CDR3 length equals 15 residues. Clones were read by immunoSEQ multiplex PCR, and TCRdb kept only the in-frame ones, dropping some. The sample holds more than 95,000 clones, about 92% seen once. The rearrangement uses TRBV18 and TRBJ2-3; perhaps D is TRBD1 or TRBD2 (5 bases each). This sequence originates from an adult in good health. Sequenced material: peripheral blood, taken on day 0 of AZD1222 vaccination. The CDR3 sequence is CASSPKALGADTQYF. The CDR3 region has the DNA TGTGCCAGCTCACCAAAGGCACTGGGGGCAGATACGCAGTATTTT.